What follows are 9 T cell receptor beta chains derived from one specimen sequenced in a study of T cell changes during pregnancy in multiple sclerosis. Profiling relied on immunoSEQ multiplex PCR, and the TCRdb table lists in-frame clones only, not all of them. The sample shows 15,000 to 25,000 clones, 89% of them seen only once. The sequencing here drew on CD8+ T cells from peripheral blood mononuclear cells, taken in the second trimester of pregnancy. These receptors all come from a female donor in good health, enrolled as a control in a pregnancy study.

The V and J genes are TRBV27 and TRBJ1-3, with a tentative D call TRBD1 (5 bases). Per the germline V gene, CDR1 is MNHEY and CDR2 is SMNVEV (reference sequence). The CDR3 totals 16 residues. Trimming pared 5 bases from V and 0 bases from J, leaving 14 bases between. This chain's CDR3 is CASSGASLSSGNTIYF. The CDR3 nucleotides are TGTGCCAGCAGTGGGGCGTCCCTGAGCTCTGGAAACACCATATATTTT.

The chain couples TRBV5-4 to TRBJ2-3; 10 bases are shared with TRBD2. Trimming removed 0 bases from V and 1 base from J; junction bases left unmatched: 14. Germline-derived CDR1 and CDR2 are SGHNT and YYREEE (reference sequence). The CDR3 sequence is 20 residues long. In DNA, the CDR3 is TGTGCCAGCAGCTTGGGGTCCTTACTAGCGGGATTCTGGGGCACAGATACGCAGTATTTT. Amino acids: CASSLGSLLAGFWGTDTQYF.

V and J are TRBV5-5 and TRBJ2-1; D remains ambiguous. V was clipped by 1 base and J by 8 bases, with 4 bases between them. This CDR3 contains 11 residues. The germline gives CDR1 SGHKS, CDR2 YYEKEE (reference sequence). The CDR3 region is CASSLIDEQFF. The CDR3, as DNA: TGTGCCAGCAGCTTGATCGATGAGCAGTTCTTC. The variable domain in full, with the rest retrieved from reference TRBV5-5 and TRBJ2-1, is DAGVTQSPTHLIKTRGQQVTLRCSPISGHKSVSWYQQVLGQGPQFIFQYYEKEERGRGNFPDRFSARQFPNYSSELNVNALLLGDSALYLCASSLIDEQFFGPGTRLTVL.

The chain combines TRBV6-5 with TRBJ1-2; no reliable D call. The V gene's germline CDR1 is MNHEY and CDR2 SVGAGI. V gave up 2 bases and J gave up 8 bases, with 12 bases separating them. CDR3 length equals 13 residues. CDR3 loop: CASSYGGARGYTF. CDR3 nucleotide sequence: TGTGCCAGCAGTTACGGCGGTGCGCGAGGCTACACCTTC.

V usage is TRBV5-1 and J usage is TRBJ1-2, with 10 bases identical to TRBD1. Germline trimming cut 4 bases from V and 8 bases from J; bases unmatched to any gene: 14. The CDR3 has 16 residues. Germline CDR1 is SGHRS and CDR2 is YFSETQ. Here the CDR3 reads CASSTGTGAILGGYTF. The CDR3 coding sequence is TGCGCCAGCAGCACCGGGACAGGGGCTATTCTGGGAGGCTACACCTTC.

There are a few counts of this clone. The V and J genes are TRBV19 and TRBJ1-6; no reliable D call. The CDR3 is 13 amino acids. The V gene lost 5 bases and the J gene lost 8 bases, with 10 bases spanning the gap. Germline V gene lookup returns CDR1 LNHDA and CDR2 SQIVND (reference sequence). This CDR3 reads CASSSRSDSPLHF. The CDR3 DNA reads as TGTGCCAGTAGTTCTAGGTCGGATTCACCCCTCCACTTT.

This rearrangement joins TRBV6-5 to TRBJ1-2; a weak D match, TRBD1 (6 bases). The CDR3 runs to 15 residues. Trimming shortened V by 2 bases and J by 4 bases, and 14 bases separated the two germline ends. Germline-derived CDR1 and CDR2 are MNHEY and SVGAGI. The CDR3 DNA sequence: TGTGCCAGCAGTTACCGGACAGACAATTTCTATGGCTACACCTTC. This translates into CASSYRTDNFYGYTF.

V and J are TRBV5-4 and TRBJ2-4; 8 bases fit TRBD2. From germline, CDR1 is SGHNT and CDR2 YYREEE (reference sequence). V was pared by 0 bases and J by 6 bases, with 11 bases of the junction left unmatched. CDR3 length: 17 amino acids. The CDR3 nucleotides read TGTGCCAGCAGCTTGGGGGCAGCGGGGGAGTCGCGAAACATTCAGTACTTC. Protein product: CASSLGAAGESRNIQYF.

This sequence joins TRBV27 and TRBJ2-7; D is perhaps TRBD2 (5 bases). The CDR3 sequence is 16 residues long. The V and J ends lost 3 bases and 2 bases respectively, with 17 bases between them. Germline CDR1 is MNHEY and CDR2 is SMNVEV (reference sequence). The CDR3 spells CASSFWRAGGTYEQYF. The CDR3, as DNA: TGTGCCAGCAGTTTTTGGCGGGCAGGCGGTACCTACGAGCAGTACTTC.